The rows below give T cell receptor beta chains drawn from one sample of a study of shared clonotypes between healthy human individuals. The assay was immunoSEQ multiplex PCR, and TCRdb's table has in-frame clones only and misses some. The table records hundreds of thousands of clones, around 80% of them present only once. The sequenced sample was PBMCs. Receptors originate from a woman aged 40 to 49 in good health. Some clones in this sample may be carry-over from other donors' samples. Both conserved end residues are part of each CDR3. The order of the fields is V gene, J gene, D gene, clone size, CDR3 DNA, CDR3 protein. D genes are given only for firm matches. Some rows have no size entry. The others give once, few or many, or a class for an expanded clone.

TRBV18	TRBJ1-2	NA	NA	TGTGCCAGCTCACCAGACAGAGAGATGTACTATGGCTACACCTTC	CASSPDREMYYGYTF
TRBV30	TRBJ2-3	NA	NA	TGTGCCTGGAGTGTGATAGCGGTAAGGGATACGCAGTATTTT	CAWSVIAVRDTQYF
TRBV23-1	TRBJ2-7	NA	NA	TGCGCCAGCAGTTCAATGAATACAGGGGGGGAATACGAGCAGTACTTC	CASSSMNTGGEYEQYF
TRBV27	TRBJ1-5	TRBD1	NA	TGTGCCAGCAAGTGGACAGGGCGCAATCAGCCCCAGCATTTT	CASKWTGRNQPQHF
TRBV5-1	TRBJ1-1	NA	NA	TGCGCCAGCAGTCGGGGGACCACTGAAGCTTTCTTT	CASSRGTTEAFF
TRBV19	TRBJ1-5	NA	NA	TGTGCCAGTAGTATAGCCCGGGGTGATCAGCCCCAGCATTTT	CASSIARGDQPQHF
TRBV28	TRBJ2-7	NA	NA	TGTGCCAGCAGTTTATACCGGGGCGAGCAGTACTTC	CASSLYRGEQYF
TRBV7-9	TRBJ1-5	TRBD1	NA	TGTGCCAGCAGCGCAGGGACAGTTAATCAGCCCCAGCATTTT	CASSAGTVNQPQHF
TRBV6-4	TRBJ2-1	NA	NA	TGTGCCAGCAGTTGGTCTAGCGAGTACAATGAGCAGTTCTTC	CASSWSSEYNEQFF
TRBV6-1	TRBJ2-1	TRBD2	once	TGTGCCAGCAAGGCCCTGGGACTAGTAGGCAATGAGCAGTTCTTC	CASKALGLVGNEQFF
TRBV10-2	TRBJ2-2	TRBD2	NA	TGCGCCAGCACCGGGGGGACTAGCGGGAGAAGGACCGGGGAGCTGTTTTTT	CASTGGTSGRRTGELFF
TRBV18	TRBJ2-7	TRBD1	once	TGTGCCAGCTCACCCGGGACAGGGGGCGCCTACGAGCAGTACTTC	CASSPGTGGAYEQYF
TRBV5-1	TRBJ2-5	NA	NA	TGCGCCAGCAGTCCGCACTTCCAAGAGACCCAGTACTTC	CASSPHFQETQYF
TRBV7-2	TRBJ2-3	TRBD2	few	TGTGCCAGCAGCTTATCTCGGGCGGGAGCCGGGCCAGATACGCAGTATTTT	CASSLSRAGAGPDTQYF
TRBV19	TRBJ2-4	NA	NA	TGTGCCAGTAGTATTGAAAGGATAAGTGGAAACATTCAGTACTTC	CASSIERISGNIQYF
TRBV28	TRBJ2-1	NA	NA	TGTGCCAGCAGTTTCTCTCGTTCCTACAATGAGCAGTTCTTC	CASSFSRSYNEQFF
TRBV29-1	TRBJ2-3	TRBD2	NA	TGCAGCGTTGACCGAGGGCGGGAGCTGGATACGCAGTATTTT	CSVDRGRELDTQYF
TRBV11-2	TRBJ2-1	TRBD2	few	TGTGCCAGCAGCCCCCGGGGAGGGGCTAGCGGTATCTACAATGAGCAGTTCTTC	CASSPRGGASGIYNEQFF
TRBV28	TRBJ2-4	TRBD2	NA	TGTGCCAGCAGTTCCACTAGCGGGAACACCCCGGTGCTAGCCAAAAACATTCAGTACTTC	CASSSTSGNTPVLAKNIQYF
TRBV5-1	TRBJ2-3	NA	NA	TGCGCCAGCAGCTGGGTGACAGGGTCGGGAGGCACAGATACGCAGTATTTT	CASSWVTGSGGTDTQYF
TRBV6-5	TRBJ2-7	TRBD2	NA	TGTGCCAGCAGTTACTTTACTAGCGGGGGATACGAGCAGTACTTC	CASSYFTSGGYEQYF
TRBV6-1	TRBJ2-1	NA	NA	TGTGCCAGCCGCAAAAGGGAAGGGACGAGTGAGCAGTTCTTC	CASRKREGTSEQFF
TRBV9	TRBJ2-7	TRBD1	NA	TGTGCCAGCAGCGTAGGAACCGGGACAGGACCCTACGAGCAGTACTTC	CASSVGTGTGPYEQYF
TRBV5-1	TRBJ1-1	NA	few	TGCGCCAGCAGCTTGCAGGGGCAGGCTGATGAAGCTTTCTTT	CASSLQGQADEAFF
TRBV7-6	TRBJ2-7	NA	NA	TGTGCCAGCAGCGGTAGCGGTGCGGAGCAGTACTTC	CASSGSGAEQYF
TRBV28	TRBJ2-1	TRBD2	NA	TGTGCCACCCTGGGGACTAGCGGGAGGTCCTCCTACAATGAGCAGTTCTTC	CATLGTSGRSSYNEQFF
TRBV30	TRBJ1-5	TRBD1	few	TGTGCCTGGAGACAGGGGTGGAATCAGCCCCAGCATTTT	CAWRQGWNQPQHF
TRBV30	TRBJ2-7	NA	many	TGTGCCTGGGCGGGACAAAACTCCTACGAGCAGTACTTC	CAWAGQNSYEQYF
TRBV7-7	TRBJ2-1	TRBD2	NA	TGTGCCAGCAGTTTAGAACTAGCGGGAAATGAGCAGTTCTTC	CASSLELAGNEQFF
TRBV7-9	TRBJ1-2	NA	NA	TGTGCCAGCAGCTTAAGCGGGACGGAGGTCTATGGCTACACCTTC	CASSLSGTEVYGYTF
TRBV5-8	TRBJ2-2	TRBD2	NA	TGTGCAAGCAGCTCCCTCGGGACTAGCGGTTCCACCGGGGAGCTGTTTTTT	CASSSLGTSGSTGELFF
TRBV29-1	TRBJ2-1	NA	NA	TGCAGCGTTGAAAGGAGCGGCTCCTACAATGAGCAGTTCTTC	CSVERSGSYNEQFF
TRBV28	TRBJ2-7	NA	NA	TGTGCCAGCAGTTCCGGGTATGGGGCCTACGAGCAGTACTTC	CASSSGYGAYEQYF
TRBV18	TRBJ2-2	NA	NA	TGTGCCAGCTCACTAGAGTTGGGTCCCCGGGAGCTGTTTTTT	CASSLELGPRELFF
TRBV10-1	TRBJ1-1	NA	NA	TGCGCCAGCAGTGCCGGACGAAACACTGAAGCTTTCTTT	CASSAGRNTEAFF
TRBV30	TRBJ1-4	TRBD1	NA	TGTGCCTGGAGTGTGAAAGGGGGCGGATTTGAAAAACTGTTTTTT	CAWSVKGGGFEKLFF
TRBV7-6	TRBJ1-2	TRBD1	NA	TGTGCCAGCAGCGAAATCAGGGGGCCTAACTATGGCTACACCTTC	CASSEIRGPNYGYTF
TRBV29-1	TRBJ2-5	TRBD2	NA	TGCAGCGTTGATAGGAGCGGGAGGATCCAAGAGACCCAGTACTTC	CSVDRSGRIQETQYF
TRBV4-2	TRBJ2-7	NA	NA	TGTGCCAGCAGCCAAGAGGGGCAGATAAGCTACGGGCAGTACTTC	CASSQEGQISYGQYF
TRBV4-2	TRBJ2-3	TRBD2	NA	TGTGCCAGCAGCCAAGACGGGACTAGCGGGAGGGCCGGGGGGACAGATACGCAGTATTTT	CASSQDGTSGRAGGTDTQYF
TRBV19	TRBJ1-5	NA	NA	TGTGCCAGTAGTATAGCAGAGTTAGGGCCCCAGCATTTT	CASSIAELGPQHF
TRBV19	TRBJ2-5	TRBD1	NA	TGTGCCAGTAGTATCCAGGGGGCAAAGACCCAGTACTTC	CASSIQGAKTQYF
TRBV2	TRBJ1-5	NA	NA	TGTGCCAGCAGTGAATGGGGGGCGCGCAATCAGCCCCAGCATTTT	CASSEWGARNQPQHF
TRBV28	TRBJ2-1	NA	NA	TGTGCCAGCAGTTTGGATGGGTCCCCCAATGAGCAGTTCTTC	CASSLDGSPNEQFF
TRBV14	TRBJ1-3	NA	NA	TGTGCCAGCAGCCAAGAGGTGACGGGGAACACCATATATTTT	CASSQEVTGNTIYF
TRBV6-5	TRBJ1-5	NA	NA	TGTGCCAGCAGTTATATTGGTCAGCCCCAGCATTTT	CASSYIGQPQHF
TRBV28	TRBJ1-5	NA	NA	TGTGCCAGCGGGCGAGGGACTTACGATCAGCCCCAGCATTTT	CASGRGTYDQPQHF
TRBV11-3	TRBJ2-1	TRBD2	NA	TGTGCCAGCAGCTTGGGTGCGGGAGGCTCCTACAATGAGCAGTTCTTC	CASSLGAGGSYNEQFF
TRBV19	TRBJ2-7	NA	NA	TGTGCCAGTAGTATGTCGGGTTCAGCCTACGAGCAGTACTTC	CASSMSGSAYEQYF
TRBV11-1	TRBJ2-2	TRBD1	NA	TGTGCCAGCAGCTTAAGGGGACAGGGAGAAATAGAGCTGTTTTTT	CASSLRGQGEIELFF
TRBV7-9	TRBJ2-3	NA	few	TGTGCCAGCTCCCCGGTGGGTTCAGGGAGCCCTAGCACAGATACGCAGTATTTT	CASSPVGSGSPSTDTQYF
TRBV28	TRBJ2-1	TRBD1	NA	TGTGCCAGCCCCGGGACAGGGGCCGATGAGCAGTTCTTC	CASPGTGADEQFF
TRBV5-4	TRBJ1-1	NA	NA	TGTGCCAGCAGCTTGGCCATGGGGGCAAGGGCTTTCTTT	CASSLAMGARAFF
TRBV7-7	TRBJ2-3	TRBD2	NA	TGTGCTAGCAGCTTTGGACTAGCGGGATCCACAGATACGCAGTATTTT	CASSFGLAGSTDTQYF
TRBV7-2	TRBJ1-2	TRBD1	NA	TGTGCCAGCAGTTCCAGGGGGCGCCGGGACTATGGCTACACCTTC	CASSSRGRRDYGYTF
TRBV11-2	TRBJ2-5	NA	NA	TGTGCCAGCAGCCATGGTGGGGTGTGGGAGACCCAGTACTTC	CASSHGGVWETQYF
TRBV7-2	TRBJ1-2	NA	NA	TGTGCCAGCAGCTTAGTAGGACTATCGACCTATGGCTACACCTTC	CASSLVGLSTYGYTF
TRBV7-6	TRBJ1-1	NA	NA	TGTGCCAGCAGCTTACCGACAGATATGAACACTGAAGCTTTCTTT	CASSLPTDMNTEAFF
TRBV6-6	TRBJ1-2	TRBD1	NA	TGTGCCAGCAGTTACGCTAGGACAGGGCTCTATGGCTACACCTTC	CASSYARTGLYGYTF
TRBV18	TRBJ2-3	NA	NA	TGTGCCAGCTCACCGCACCCTAGCACAGATACGCAGTATTTT	CASSPHPSTDTQYF